A selection of T cell receptor beta chains follows, all from one sample in a study of CD8+ T cells in alopecia areata. The assay was immunoSEQ multiplex PCR, and TCRdb's table has in-frame clones only and misses some. The table has approximately 300,000 clones, roughly 64% seen once; the top ten hold over 1.5%. Specimen: CD4+ T cells sorted from blood, collected at week 24, from a patient treated with tofacitinib. The receptors were sampled from a human donor with alopecia areata. CDR3s include the opening cysteine and the closing phenylalanine or tryptophan. D genes are given only for firm matches. Part of the rows lack a size; the others show once, few, many or a class for expanded clones.

D gene	clone size	V gene	J gene	CDR3 protein	CDR3 DNA
NA	NA	TRBV5-1	TRBJ2-7	CASSLIQGTTYEQYF	TGCGCCAGCAGCTTAATCCAGGGGACCACCTACGAGCAGTACTTC
NA	once	TRBV29-1	TRBJ1-2	CSVQDRLTLPTNYGYTF	TGCAGCGTTCAGGACAGACTCACTCTCCCTACTAACTATGGCTACACCTTC
TRBD1	NA	TRBV29-1	TRBJ2-4	CSVEGDRAFQYF	TGCAGCGTTGAGGGCGACAGGGCTTTTCAGTACTTC
NA	NA	TRBV4-1	TRBJ1-2	CASSQEGSGPLGGYTF	TGCGCCAGCAGCCAAGAAGGATCTGGTCCCCTCGGGGGCTACACCTTC
NA	NA	TRBV11-2	TRBJ1-2	CASSHLRDKLPGYTF	TGTGCCAGCAGCCACCTCCGGGACAAGCTCCCTGGCTACACCTTC
NA	NA	TRBV29-1	TRBJ1-2	CSVPGGSYGYTF	TGCAGCGTGCCGGGGGGGAGCTATGGCTACACCTTC
NA	NA	TRBV30	TRBJ2-1	CAWSVRPYNEQFF	TGTGCCTGGAGTGTAAGGCCATACAATGAGCAGTTCTTC
NA	NA	TRBV27	TRBJ1-2	CASSLTVTGTGGYTF	TGTGCCAGCAGTCTAACCGTGACAGGCACGGGTGGCTACACCTTC
TRBD1	NA	TRBV29-1	TRBJ2-2	CSVPRRLDRGTGELFF	TGCAGCGTTCCCCGACGGCTGGACAGGGGCACCGGGGAGCTGTTTTTT
TRBD2	NA	TRBV11-3	TRBJ2-1	CASSSGGSYNEQFF	TGTGCCAGCAGCTCGGGGGGCTCCTACAATGAGCAGTTCTTC
NA	few	TRBV5-4	TRBJ2-1	CASSIRDTHNEQFF	TGTGCCAGCAGCATCCGGGACACACACAATGAGCAGTTCTTC
NA	NA	TRBV30	TRBJ1-4	CAWSTNVATNEKLFF	TGTGCCTGGAGTACCAATGTCGCAACTAATGAAAAACTGTTTTTT
NA	NA	TRBV29-1	TRBJ2-1	CSVAVGGARDEQFF	TGCAGCGTTGCAGTAGGGGGGGCGAGGGATGAGCAGTTCTTC
TRBD1	NA	TRBV5-1	TRBJ2-5	CASSAGQVGETQYF	TGCGCCAGCAGCGCGGGACAGGTAGGAGAGACCCAGTACTTC
TRBD2	few	TRBV7-8	TRBJ2-1	CASSLSGGGADNEQFF	TGTGCCAGCAGCTTATCGGGCGGGGGGGCCGACAATGAGCAGTTCTTC
NA	NA	TRBV27	TRBJ1-1	CASCPKGNTEAFF	TGTGCCAGCTGCCCTAAAGGGAACACTGAAGCTTTCTTT
TRBD1	NA	TRBV30	TRBJ1-4	CALPGTANEKLFF	TGTGCCTTGCCTGGGACAGCAAATGAAAAACTGTTTTTT
TRBD2	NA	TRBV4-1	TRBJ2-7	CASSQDVPWSGGDYEQYF	TGCGCCAGCAGCCAAGATGTCCCCTGGAGCGGGGGAGACTACGAGCAGTACTTC
NA	NA	TRBV29-1	TRBJ2-3	CSVSRGTPTDTQYF	TGCAGCGTTTCCCGGGGGACCCCCACAGATACGCAGTATTTT